The 11 T cell receptor beta chains in this list originate from one sample, sequenced in a study of regulatory T cells in long-lasting Graves disease. Construction of the TCR beta libraries employed iRepertoire HTBI primers in conjunction with Arm-PCR of CDR3 regions. From the multiplex PCR reads, TCRdb called clonotypes with MiXCR, one entry per CDR3 protein. The repertoire includes approximately 350,000 distinct CDR3 sequences, about a sixth of them detected once, and approximately 30% sits in the top ten. Time point here: newly diagnosed GD, antithyroid drugs for less than 3 months. PBMC RNA was the source of the TCR library. This sample also appeared in a second study, on T cells in Graves' hyperthyroidism and ophthalmopathy.

This specimen consisted of peripheral blood mononuclear cells (PBMCs), obtained at new diagnosis, from a patient treated with antithyroid drugs. These receptors were obtained from a man between 35 and 55 years old with Graves disease.

This clonotype was detected ten times or more. This chain joins TRBV5-1 and TRBJ2-1; D is perhaps TRBD1 (6 bases). V was clipped by 5 bases and J by 2 bases, with 14 bases between them. Per germline, CDR1 SGHRS and CDR2 YFSETQ. The CDR3 has 15 residues. The CDR3 loop is CASRNGTTTYNEQFF. The CDR3 nucleotides are TGCGCCAGCAGGAACGGGACAACAACCTACAATGAGCAGTTCTTC.

This chain connects TRBV20-1 to TRBJ1-2; tentatively, D is TRBD1 (6 bases). Between the trimmed V and J ends, which lost 6 bases and 4 bases, there was a span of 18 bases. The CDR3 consists of 14 residues. Germline CDR1 DFQATT, CDR2 SNEGSKA (reference sequence). The CDR3 loop is CSAPPGGQSYGYTF. The CDR3 coding sequence is TGCAGTGCGCCACCTGGCGGACAGAGCTATGGCTACACCTTC.

This clonotype was detected ten times or more. V and J are TRBV6-1 and TRBJ2-4, with 10 bases aligning to TRBD2. CDR3 size: 16 residues. CDR1 is MNHNS and CDR2 is SASEGT in the germline V gene. The J segment lost 0 bases and the V segment lost 6 bases, leaving 5 bases of the junction unmatched. The CDR3 loop is CASRPVAGGAKNIQYF. For the CDR3, the DNA is TGTGCCAGCAGACCCGTAGCGGGGGGAGCCAAAAACATTCAGTACTTC.

Ten or more counts support this clonotype. The genes are TRBV27 and TRBJ2-1; 7 nucleotides match TRBD2. V was pared by 5 bases and J by 3 bases, with 10 bases of the junction left unmatched. CDR3 length: 16 residues. The germline CDR1 and CDR2 sequences are MNHEY and SMNVEV (reference sequence). CDR3 in DNA: TGTGCCAGCAGTCCCCTCCCCGCGGGGGACTACAATGAGCAGTTCTTC. Its translation is CASSPLPAGDYNEQFF.

This clonotype has a handful of counts. This chain connects TRBV5-1 to TRBJ2-2; 9 nucleotides line up with TRBD1. Losses at the gene ends were 7 bases for V and 1 base for J; bases not matched to a gene: 5. There are 15 residues in the CDR3. The germline V gene encodes CDR1 SGHRS and CDR2 YFSETQ. The CDR3 DNA follows: TGCGCCAGCGGAACGGGACAGGGGAACACCGGGGAGCTGTTTTTT. Its protein is CASGTGQGNTGELFF. Full variable domain (remainder filled in from reference TRBV5-1 and TRBJ2-2): KAGVTQTPRYLIKTRGQQVTLSCSPISGHRSVSWYQQTPGQGLQFLFEYFSETQRNKGNFPGRFSGRQFSNSRSEMNVSTLELGDSALYLCASGTGQGNTGELFFGEGSRLTVL.

The chain carries TRBV7-9 and TRBJ2-1; D is ambiguous. Per the germline V gene, CDR1 is SEHNR and CDR2 is FQNEAQ (reference sequence). CDR3 length: 13 amino acids. The V end lost 0 bases, the J end lost 6 bases, and 6 bases lay between the germline ends. The DNA for the CDR3 is TGTGCCAGCAGCTTAGCCCGGATCAATGAGCAGTTCTTC. It translates to CASSLARINEQFF.

The V call is TRBV2, the J call TRBJ2-3, with D possibly being TRBD2 (7 bases). CDR1 and CDR2 from the germline V gene are SNHLY and FYNNEI. This CDR3 region has 17 residues. V lost 5 bases to trimming and J lost 0 bases, with 18 bases between them. The DNA of the CDR3 is TGTGCCAGCAGTCGGGGGAGGGGGGGCCCCAGCACAGATACGCAGTATTTT. It codes for CASSRGRGGPSTDTQYF. Full variable domain (outside the CDR3, taken from reference TRBV2 and TRBJ2-3): EPEVTQTPSHQVTQMGQEVILRCVPISNHLYFYWYRQILGQKVEFLVSFYNNEISEKSEIFDDQFSVERPDGSNFTLKIRSTKLEDSAMYFCASSRGRGGPSTDTQYFGPGTRLTVL.

V is TRBV12-3 or TRBV12-4 and J is TRBJ1-1, with a weak D call TRBD1 (5 bases). The length of the CDR3 is 15 residues. The V and J ends lost 5 bases and 1 base respectively, with 14 bases between them. CDR3 protein: CASSRRGGGNTEAFF. The CDR3 DNA reads TGTGCCAGCAGTCGCCGGGGGGGGGGGAACACTGAAGCTTTCTTT.

A note on this clonotype: The CDR3 ends on some other residue instead of the conserved phenylalanine or tryptophan, so this is likely a read error. The J gene is TRBJ2-1, the V gene TRBV12-3 or TRBV12-4, with TRBD1 as a possible D gene (5 bases). This CDR3 is built from 13 residues. V was shortened by 7 bases and J by 10 bases, with 17 bases between the two germline ends. CDR3 nucleotides: TGTGCCAGCACCCCCGGAAGGGGTTGGGAGCAGTTCCTC. Residues: CASTPGRGWEQFL.

In this sample, this clonotype turned up many times. CDR3 sequence: CATRTSGSYNEQFF. In nucleotides, the CDR3 is TGCGCCACCAGGACTAGCGGGTCCTACAATGAGCAGTTCTTC. J is TRBJ2-1 and V is TRBV5-1; 11 bases match TRBD2. The CDR3 has 14 residues. Germline loops: CDR1 SGHRS, CDR2 YFSETQ. Trimming at V came to 9 bases and at J to 1 base, leaving 3 bases not matched to a gene.

The chain recombines TRBV28 with TRBJ1-2, with D possibly TRBD1 on 5 matching bases. The CDR3 runs 11 residues. Germline assignment: CDR1 MDHEN and CDR2 SYDVKM. The CDR3 is CAMGGNYGYTF. The DNA of the CDR3 is TGTGCGATGGGGGGGAACTATGGCTACACCTTC.